Detailed here is one T cell receptor (beta chain). This record comes from a study of blood T cell repertoires in COVID-19. Sequencing was performed with immunoSEQ multiplex PCR; in TCRdb, only in-frame clones are kept and a portion is missing. The data show more than 100,000 clones, roughly 90% seen once. The CDR3 runs to 13 residues. J lost 5 bases, V lost 3 bases, and 3 bases had no gene match. Germline CDR1 is SGHTA and CDR2 is FQGTGA. The clonotype originates from a man between 65 and 79 years old with active COVID-19. The sample consisted of peripheral blood. The chain uses TRBV7-3 and TRBJ2-7; 8 bases are shared with TRBD2. CDR3 coding DNA: TGTGCCAGCAGCTTTACTAGCGGAAACGAGCAGTACTTC. Protein product: CASSFTSGNEQYF.